This TCR beta chain was retrieved from a study of blood T cell repertoires in COVID-19 (TCRdb year 2020). At the level of the whole study: The collaborator samples originated in the United States, Italy and Spain and spanned the acute and convalescent phases of COVID-19. Deeply sampled blood TCRbeta repertoires from subjects exposed to, actively infected with, or recovered from COVID-19 were included in the dataset. HLA class I and class II types, where available, came from metadata supplied by the sample provider rather than from assay-based typing. Nearly every sample came with metadata listing a de-identified subject ID, COVID-19 status, age in years and sex. The repertoires were made available in a free public database intended to serve as a resource for research on the immune response to SARS-CoV-2. The material from the prospective study consisted of cDNA or gDNA derived from T cells, B-cell-depleted T cells, or PBMCs. The samples were drawn from two sources: the first 160 participants of the ongoing ImmuneRACE study, and approximately 1,300 subjects contributed by 6 global collaborators.

A note on this clone: Its antigen has not been determined. No much larger clone exists at a distance of one base, and base qualities are not known.

The immunoSEQ Assay, a bias-controlled multiplex PCR, was used to amplify TCRbeta CDR3 regions from genomic DNA. On the authors' methods: The number of nucleated cells in each sample was estimated by amplification of reference gene primers within the assay. To quantify the absolute abundance of each unique TCRbeta CDR3 rearrangement, sequence reads were collapsed and filtered. For each sample, productive Simpson clonality was calculated as the square root of Simpson's diversity index across productive rearrangements. What TCRdb holds here is the immuneACCESS table cut down to in-frame rearrangements. Part of the clones is not present; checked against another copy, under half of the missing clones reflect an unresolved V gene, and the others are unexplained. The DNA gave D and trimming, while V, J and clone size come from that table. The sample table contains approximately 350,000 clones; only one count was recorded for 90% to 95% of them. The ten largest clones capture 3% to 4% of the sample.

Another Seattle source contributed samples from volunteer blood donors who had recovered from COVID-19. Each collaborating institution followed its own protocols to collect whole blood in K2EDTA tubes. For TCRbeta analysis, collaborators shipped samples as frozen whole blood, isolated PBMCs, or DNA extracted from either of those sample types. V loses 5 bases of germline sequence and J loses 4 bases, and the interval between the two ends is 18 bases. Taken from the germline V gene, the CDR1 and CDR2 loops are SGHNT and YENEEA. From its cysteine to its valine, the CDR3 spans 15 amino acids. The read is trimmed to its CDR3 DNA, 45 bases read in frame from base 1. The paper as a whole reports these results and caveats: Clinical and demographic metadata were provided uncurated, with the amount varying by source and participant.

Material: peripheral blood. This clonotype originated in a woman aged 18-35 years who had recovered from COVID-19. Rearrangement joined TRBV11-3 to TRBJ2-7; the D gene is perhaps TRBD1, from 8 matching bases. The CDR3 protein is CASSRGGTGGYEQYV. The nucleotide sequence reads TGTGCCAGCAGCAGGGGGGGGACAGGCGGTTACGAGCAGTACGTC.